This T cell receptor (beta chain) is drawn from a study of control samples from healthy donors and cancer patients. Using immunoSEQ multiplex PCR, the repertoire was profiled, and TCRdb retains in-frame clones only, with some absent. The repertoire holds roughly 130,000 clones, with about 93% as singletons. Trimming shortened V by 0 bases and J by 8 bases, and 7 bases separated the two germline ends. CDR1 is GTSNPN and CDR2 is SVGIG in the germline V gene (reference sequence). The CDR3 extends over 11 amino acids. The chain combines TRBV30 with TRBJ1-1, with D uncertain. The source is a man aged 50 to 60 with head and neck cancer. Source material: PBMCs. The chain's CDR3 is CAWSVMGEAFF. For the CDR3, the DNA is TGTGCCTGGAGTGTAATGGGGGAAGCTTTCTTT.